The 7 T cell receptor beta chains reported below all come from one sample, sequenced in a study of control samples from healthy donors and cancer patients. Profiled with immunoSEQ multiplex PCR; TCRdb holds only in-frame clones, not every one. The repertoire holds more than 150,000 clones, with just under 95% as singletons. Material for sequencing was blood. Receptors were obtained from a man aged 18 to 30 in good health.

This rearrangement joins TRBV3-1 (or the pseudogene TRBV3-2) to TRBJ2-1; weak D call: TRBD1 (9 bases). The CDR3 is 17 amino acids. The V gene's germline CDR1 is LGHDT and CDR2 YNNKEL (reference sequence). Trimming took off 1 base at V and 2 bases at J, with 15 bases between the two ends. The CDR3 here is CASSQGRGDRAYNEQFF. The CDR3 nucleotides read TGTGCCAGCAGCCAAGGGCGGGGGGACAGGGCCTACAATGAGCAGTTCTTC.

The chain couples TRBV6-5 to TRBJ2-2; D not resolved. This CDR3 is 14 amino acids long. CDR1 is MNHEY and CDR2 is SVGAGI in the germline V gene. Trimming shortened V by 7 bases and J by 2 bases, and 11 bases separated the two germline ends. CDR3 coding DNA: TGTGCCAGCATTGTCAACAGAAACACCGGGGAGCTGTTTTTT. As protein: CASIVNRNTGELFF.

V usage is TRBV12-5 and J usage is TRBJ2-7; D gene uncertain. This CDR3 is built from 14 residues. From germline, CDR1 is LGHNT and CDR2 FRNRAP. Between the trimmed V and J ends, which lost 1 base and 6 bases, there was a span of 13 bases. CDR3 bases: TGTGCTAGTGGTTTGGGAATATCTTTGGGCGAGCAGTACTTC. It codes for CASGLGISLGEQYF.

There are a few counts of this clone. This chain connects TRBV6-1 to TRBJ1-5; D call uncertain. The V gene lost 3 bases and the J gene lost 1 base, with 13 bases spanning the gap. Germline V gene sequence: CDR1 MNHNS, CDR2 SASEGT. The CDR3 extends over 16 amino acids. The chain's CDR3 is CASSEVWIFSNQPQHF. In nucleotides, the CDR3 is TGTGCCAGCAGTGAGGTCTGGATTTTCAGCAATCAGCCCCAGCATTTT.

The chain couples TRBV23-1 to TRBJ2-4; D call uncertain. TRBV23-1 is an open reading frame whose function is uncertain. With 8 bases removed from V and 0 bases from J, the gap between germline ends came to 14 bases. CDR3 length equals 15 residues. The CDR3 nucleotides read TGCGCCAGCGTTGGGCCTAGGTTAGCCAAAAACATTCAGTACTTC. It codes for CASVGPRLAKNIQYF.

This chain connects TRBV2 to TRBJ2-3; no clear D gene. Germline V gene lookup returns CDR1 SNHLY and CDR2 FYNNEI. This CDR3 has 13 residues. V was pared by 5 bases and J by 3 bases, with 9 bases between. The CDR3 DNA is TGTGCCAGCAGTCTGCCTCTAACAGATACGCAGTATTTT. The encoded protein is CASSLPLTDTQYF.

This rearrangement joins TRBV28 to TRBJ1-4, with 9 bases matching TRBD1. This CDR3 has 16 residues. The V gene's germline CDR1 is MDHEN and CDR2 SYDVKM. J was trimmed by 10 bases and V by 6 bases; bases with no gene match: 15. The CDR3 nucleotides read TGTGCCAGCAGGTCGACCGGGACAGGGTTGAGGGCAAAACTGTTTTTT. Its translation: CASRSTGTGLRAKLFF. The full variable domain, completed using reference TRBV28 and TRBJ1-4, is DVKVTQSSRYLVKRTGEKVFLECVQDMDHENMFWYRQDPGLGLRLIYFSYDVKMKEKGDIPEGYSVSREKKERFSLILESASTNQTSMYLCASRSTGTGLRAKLFFGSGTQLSVL.